These 9 T cell receptor beta chains originate from one sample sequenced in a study of blood T cell repertoires in COVID-19. The repertoire was sequenced with immunoSEQ multiplex PCR; TCRdb's copy has only in-frame clones and lacks some. The table has about 120,000 clones, about 85% seen once. Sequences were obtained from peripheral blood. The receptors stem from an older man with acute or convalescent COVID-19.

This chain connects TRBV21-1 to TRBJ1-1; the D call in the table, TRBD1, was not verified against the DNA. TRBV21-1 is a pseudogene. The length of the CDR3 is 16 residues. The CDR3 is CASWKRVTGGEGVKIF. The CDR3 DNA reads TGTGCCAGCTGGAAAAGGGTCACAGGGGGCGAGGGAGTCAAAATCTTT.

This clone showed up just once. The chain links TRBV18 to TRBJ2-2; 12 bases agree with TRBD2. This CDR3 is 17 amino acids long. V gave up 9 bases and J gave up 4 bases; unmatched junction bases: 12. Germline CDR1 KGHSH, CDR2 LQKENI. For the CDR3, the DNA is TGTGCCAGTCCGAGGACTAGCGGGATTAGGAGCACCGGGGAGCTGTTTTTT. This sequence encodes CASPRTSGIRSTGELFF.

The rearrangement uses TRBV5-4 and TRBJ2-6; D perhaps matches TRBD2 (5 bases). The length of the CDR3 is 17 residues. Trimming removed 3 bases from V and 0 bases from J, with 13 bases in between. Germline assignment: CDR1 SGHNT and CDR2 YYREEE (reference sequence). CDR3 bases: TGTGCCAGCAGCTCCGGCGGGCCTAGCTCTGGGGCCAACGTCCTGACTTTC. It translates to CASSSGGPSSGANVLTF.

The chain employs TRBV27 and TRBJ2-1, with D tentatively TRBD1 (6 bases). The ends were cut back, 4 bases at V and 5 bases at J, with 15 bases in the middle. This CDR3 is built from 15 residues. Germline CDR1 is MNHEY and CDR2 is SMNVEV (reference sequence). CDR3 residues: CASSSRQASHNEQFF. For the CDR3, the DNA is TGTGCCAGCAGTTCCAGACAGGCGAGCCACAATGAGCAGTTCTTC.

The chain employs TRBV7-2 and TRBJ1-2; D remains unclear. The CDR3 is made up of 15 amino acids. V shed 4 bases and J shed 5 bases, with 17 bases lying between them. Germline V gives CDR1 SGHTA, CDR2 FQGNSA. CDR3 protein: CASSSGRGLTYGYTF. DNA of the CDR3: TGTGCCAGCAGCTCAGGACGAGGGCTGACTTATGGCTACACCTTC.

This clone was counted once. V is TRBV5-1 and J is TRBJ2-7, with 9 bases identical to TRBD1. J lost 2 bases, V lost 4 bases, and 7 bases had no gene match. The germline gives CDR1 SGHRS, CDR2 YFSETQ. The CDR3 runs to 15 residues. This CDR3 is CASSPTGQGPYEQYF. The CDR3 bases are TGCGCCAGCAGCCCGACCGGACAGGGGCCCTACGAGCAGTACTTC.

V is TRBV2 and J is TRBJ2-3, with a weak D call TRBD1 (6 bases). The germline V gene encodes CDR1 SNHLY and CDR2 FYNNEI. CDR3 length equals 14 residues. V lost 7 bases, J lost 0 bases, and 11 bases lay in between. This chain's CDR3 is CASKTGTSTDTQYF. The CDR3 DNA reads TGTGCCAGCAAGACAGGAACTAGCACAGATACGCAGTATTTT.

The chain couples TRBV29-1 to TRBJ2-6; perhaps TRBD2 as D (6 bases). Germline V gives CDR1 SQVTM, CDR2 ANQGSEA. Between the trimmed V and J ends, which lost 5 bases and 0 bases, there was a span of 17 bases. This CDR3 comprises 17 residues. CDR3 bases: TGCAGCGTTTCACCGGGACTCTCAAGCTCTGGGGCCAACGTCCTGACTTTC. Protein product: CSVSPGLSSSGANVLTF.

The chain recombines TRBV18 with TRBJ1-1; D gene ambiguous. Trimming removed 2 bases from V and 4 bases from J, with 14 bases in between. Germline V gene sequence: CDR1 KGHSH, CDR2 LQKENI. This CDR3 region has 15 residues. The CDR3 region is CASSPGQPEGTEAFF. CDR3 nucleotides: TGTGCCAGCTCACCAGGGCAGCCGGAGGGCACTGAAGCTTTCTTT.